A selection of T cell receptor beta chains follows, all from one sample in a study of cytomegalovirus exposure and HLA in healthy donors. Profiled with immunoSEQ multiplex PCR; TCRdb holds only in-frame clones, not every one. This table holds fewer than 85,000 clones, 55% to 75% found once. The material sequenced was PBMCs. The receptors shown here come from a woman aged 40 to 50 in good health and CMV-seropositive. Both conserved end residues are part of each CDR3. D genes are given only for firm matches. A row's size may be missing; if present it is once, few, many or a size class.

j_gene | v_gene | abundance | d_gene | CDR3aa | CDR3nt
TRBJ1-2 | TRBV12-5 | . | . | CASGLAGDGYGYTF | TGTGCTAGTGGTTTGGCAGGGGACGGCTATGGCTACACCTTC
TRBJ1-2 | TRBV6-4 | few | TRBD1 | CASSDLGQGSSGYTF | TGTGCCAGCAGTGACCTGGGACAGGGGTCAAGTGGCTACACCTTC
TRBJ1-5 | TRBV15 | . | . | CATSELSNQPQHF | TGTGCCACCAGTGAGTTGAGCAATCAGCCCCAGCATTTT
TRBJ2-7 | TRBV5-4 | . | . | CASSKGGGGGTTYEQYF | TGTGCCAGCAGCAAAGGGGGTGGCGGGGGAACAACCTACGAGCAGTACTTC
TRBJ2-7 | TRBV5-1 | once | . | CASSPGRFLGGGFNTYEQYF | TGCGCCAGCAGCCCCGGCCGATTTTTAGGTGGGGGCTTCAACACCTACGAGCAGTACTTC
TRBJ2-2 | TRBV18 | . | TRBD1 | CASSPRQGNTGELFF | TGTGCCAGCTCACCCCGACAGGGGAACACCGGGGAGCTGTTTTTT
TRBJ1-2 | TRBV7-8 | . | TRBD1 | CASSLTGALKGYTF | TGTGCCAGCAGCTTGACAGGGGCCTTAAAGGGCTACACCTTC
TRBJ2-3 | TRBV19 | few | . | CASSIQGTDTQYF | TGTGCCAGTAGTATCCAGGGCACAGATACGCAGTATTTT
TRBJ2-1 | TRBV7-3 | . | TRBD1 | CASSLRNGQGNEQFF | TGTGCCAGCAGCTTAAGAAATGGACAGGGGAATGAGCAGTTCTTC
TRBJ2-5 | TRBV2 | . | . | CASRTDSQETQYF | TGTGCCAGCAGAACGGACAGCCAAGAGACCCAGTACTTC
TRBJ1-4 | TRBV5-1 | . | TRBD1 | CASRTRGQGDEKLFF | TGCGCCAGCAGGACTCGGGGACAGGGTGATGAAAAACTGTTTTTT
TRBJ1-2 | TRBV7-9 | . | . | CSSSLVRDGYTF | TGTTCCAGCAGCTTAGTCCGAGATGGCTACACCTTC
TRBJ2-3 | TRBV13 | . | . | CASSPRDGRTDTQYF | TGTGCCAGCAGCCCGCGGGACGGACGCACAGATACGCAGTATTTT
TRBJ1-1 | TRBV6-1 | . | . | CASSEGGRTEAFF | TGTGCCAGCAGTGAAGGGGGGCGGACTGAAGCTTTCTTT
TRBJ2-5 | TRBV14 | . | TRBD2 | CASSRGSGGRETQYF | TGTGCCAGCAGCCGAGGTAGCGGGGGCCGAGAGACCCAGTACTTC
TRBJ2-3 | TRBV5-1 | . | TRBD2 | CASRTSGFVSTDTQYF | TGCGCCAGCAGGACTAGCGGTTTCGTTAGCACAGATACGCAGTATTTT
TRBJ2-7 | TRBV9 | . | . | CASSVGTASEQYF | TGTGCCAGCAGCGTAGGGACAGCCAGCGAGCAGTACTTC
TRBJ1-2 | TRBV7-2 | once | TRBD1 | CASSLSGQGGGYTF | TGTGCCAGCAGCTTATCGGGACAGGGGGGCGGCTACACCTTC
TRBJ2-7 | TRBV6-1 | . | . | CASSETGTGPYEQYF | TGTGCCAGCAGTGAAACAGGGACGGGTCCCTACGAGCAGTACTTC
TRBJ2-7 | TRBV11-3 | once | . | CASSLGDIFSYEQYF | TGTGCCAGCAGCTTAGGGGACATCTTCTCCTACGAGCAGTACTTC
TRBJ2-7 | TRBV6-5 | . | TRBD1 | CASIQQGAYEQYF | TGTGCCAGCATCCAACAGGGGGCGTACGAGCAGTACTTC
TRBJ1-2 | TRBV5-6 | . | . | CASSPGRGYGYTF | TGTGCCAGCAGCCCCGGGAGGGGCTATGGCTACACCTTC
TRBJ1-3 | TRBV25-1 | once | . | CASSEYPPVNTIYF | TGTGCCAGCAGTGAATACCCCCCGGTAAACACCATATATTTT
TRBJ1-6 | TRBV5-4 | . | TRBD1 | CASSVDRDNSPLHF | TGTGCCAGCAGCGTGGACAGGGATAATTCACCCCTCCACTTT
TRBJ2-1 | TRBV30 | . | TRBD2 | CAWSVPSWPSGSNEQFF | TGTGCCTGGAGTGTTCCATCTTGGCCTAGCGGGTCAAATGAGCAGTTCTTC
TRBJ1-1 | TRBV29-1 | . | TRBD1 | CSAAGTGDTEAFF | TGCAGCGCCGCCGGGACAGGGGACACTGAAGCTTTCTTT
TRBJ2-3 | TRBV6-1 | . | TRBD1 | CASSDLYLDRDRGTDTQYF | TGTGCCAGCAGTGATCTATACCTCGACCGGGACAGAGGCACAGATACGCAGTATTTT
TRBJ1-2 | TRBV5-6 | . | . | CASKIGGQALGYTF | TGTGCCAGCAAAATTGGGGGACAAGCTTTAGGCTACACCTTC
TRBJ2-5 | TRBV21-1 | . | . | CASSNESGTRDQETQYF | TGTGCCAGCAGCAATGAATCAGGGACAAGGGACCAAGAGACCCAGTACTTC